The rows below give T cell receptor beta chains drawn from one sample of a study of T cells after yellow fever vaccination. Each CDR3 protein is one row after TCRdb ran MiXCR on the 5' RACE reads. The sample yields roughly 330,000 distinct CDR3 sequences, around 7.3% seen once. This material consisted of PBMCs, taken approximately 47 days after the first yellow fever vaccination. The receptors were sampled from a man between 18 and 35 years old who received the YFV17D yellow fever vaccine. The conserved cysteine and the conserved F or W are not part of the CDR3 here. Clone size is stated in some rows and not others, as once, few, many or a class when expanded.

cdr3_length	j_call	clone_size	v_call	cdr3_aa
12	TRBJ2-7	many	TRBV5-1	ASSFGTGGGEQY
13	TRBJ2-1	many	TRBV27	ASSLTGSSYNEQF
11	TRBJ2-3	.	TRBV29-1	SVVVTSGYTQY
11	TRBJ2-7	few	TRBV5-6	AKGLAGFYEQY
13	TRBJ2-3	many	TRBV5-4	ASSLFQGPLDTQY
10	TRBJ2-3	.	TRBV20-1	SARGHTDTQY
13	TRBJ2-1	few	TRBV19	ASSRGGGDYNEQF
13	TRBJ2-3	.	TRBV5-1	ASSQSGSPTDTQY
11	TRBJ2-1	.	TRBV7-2	ASSYPGGYEQF
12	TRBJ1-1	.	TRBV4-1	ASSQDQGTVSAF
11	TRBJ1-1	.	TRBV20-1	SARDTRWGHAF
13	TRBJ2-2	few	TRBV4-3	ASSQELAGTGELF
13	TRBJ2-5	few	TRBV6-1	ASSPMVGGGETQY
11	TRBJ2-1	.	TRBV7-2	ASSPRIRNEQF
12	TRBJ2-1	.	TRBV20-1	SANPGGLYNEQF
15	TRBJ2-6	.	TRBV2	ASSAGQRTSGANVLT
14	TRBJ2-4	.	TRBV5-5	ASSFAPTDEWKIQY
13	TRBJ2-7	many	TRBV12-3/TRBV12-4	ASSLSDRGKYEQY
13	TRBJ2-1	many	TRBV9	ASSALAGGLNEQF
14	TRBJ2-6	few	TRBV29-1	SVTPGMGSGANVLT
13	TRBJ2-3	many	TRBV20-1	SAPVGGGASDTQY
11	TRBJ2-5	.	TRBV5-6	ASSWSDQETQY
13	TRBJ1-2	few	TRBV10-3	AISEPGGGANGYT
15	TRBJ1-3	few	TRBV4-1	ASSQVGTGISGNTIY
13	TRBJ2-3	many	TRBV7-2	ASSYSGGETDTQY
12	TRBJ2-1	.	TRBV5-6	ARSAGTRIDEQF
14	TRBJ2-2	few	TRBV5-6	ASSLGLAGFTGELF
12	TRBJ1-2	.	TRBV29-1	SVEFTTGGLEHT
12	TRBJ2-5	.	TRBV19	ASSITGVQETQY
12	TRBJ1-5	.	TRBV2	ASSSRTGNQPQH
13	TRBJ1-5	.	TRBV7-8	ASNSDVDSNQPQH
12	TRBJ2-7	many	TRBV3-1	ASSQVPASYEQY
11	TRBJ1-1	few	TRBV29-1	SVDEAPNTEAF
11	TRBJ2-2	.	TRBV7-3	ASRQVNTGELF
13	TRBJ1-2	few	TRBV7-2	ASSASGDWVYGYT
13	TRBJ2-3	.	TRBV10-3	AGGREGASTDTQY
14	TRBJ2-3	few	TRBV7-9	ASTQGGLRGTDTQY
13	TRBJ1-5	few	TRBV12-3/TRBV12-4	ASSFRQGDGQPQH
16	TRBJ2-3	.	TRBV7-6	ASSFLILGSDGTDTQY
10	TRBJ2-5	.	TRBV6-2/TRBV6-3	ASSSTSGNQY
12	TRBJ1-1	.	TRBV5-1	ASSGDRANTEAF
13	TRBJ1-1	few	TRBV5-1	ASSFGDRLNTEAF
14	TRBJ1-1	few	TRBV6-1	ASSVDRGPLNTEAF
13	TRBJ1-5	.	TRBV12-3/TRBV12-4	ASSRLGGGGQPQH